A single sample gave rise to the 22 T cell receptor beta chains below, sequenced in a study of T cell repertoires in cytomegalovirus infection. For these TCRs, the target antigens are not known. TCRdb re-called the reads through MiXCR, storing one row per CDR3 protein. The table records 900,000 to 950,000 distinct CDR3 sequences, around 30% of them present only once. The sample consisted of cultured CD8+ T cells from PBMCs, taken from culture after CMV antigen stimulation. The receptors come from a human donor in good health (CMV status not recorded). Some clones in this sample may be carry-over from other donors' samples.

In its sample, this clonotype was seen a few times. The DNA of the CDR3 is TGTGCCAGCAGTGAAGGGCTAAGGACTAGATCCGAGACCCAGTACTTC. Protein: CASSEGLRTRSETQYF. The chain carries TRBV2 and TRBJ2-5, with 7 bases that match TRBD2. The CDR3 has 16 amino acids. Germline lookup yields CDR1 SNHLY and CDR2 FYNNEI. Trimming took 1 base from V and 5 from J; bases not matched to a gene: 10.

The chain links TRBV6-2 or TRBV6-3 to TRBJ1-1; tentative D call: TRBD1 (5 bases). The CDR3 is 14 amino acids. Germline V gives CDR1 MNHEY, CDR2 SVGEGT. V dropped 2 bases and J dropped 5 bases, with 12 bases sitting between them. The CDR3 reads CASSYPGRRTEAFF. In DNA form, the CDR3 reads TGTGCCAGCAGTTACCCGGGGCGGAGGACTGAAGCTTTCTTT.

There are a few counts of this clonotype. The chain links TRBV29-1 to TRBJ1-2; D possibly corresponds to TRBD1 (5 bases). V gave up 6 bases and J gave up 2 bases, with 10 bases separating them. The CDR3 runs to 12 residues. Per germline, CDR1 SQVTM and CDR2 ANQGSEA. CDR3 amino acids: CSVADSNYGYTF. The DNA for the CDR3 is TGCAGCGTCGCAGACAGCAACTATGGCTACACCTTC.

The chain couples TRBV2 to TRBJ2-5, with 12 bases fitting TRBD2. CDR3 length equals 18 residues. V gave up 6 bases and J gave up 14 bases; unmatched junction bases: 25. Germline lookup yields CDR1 SNHLY and CDR2 FYNNEI. CDR3 loop: CASSDNIGLAGGAGHLYF. The CDR3 region has the DNA TGTGCCAGCAGCGACAACATCGGGCTAGCGGGGGGGGCGGGGCATCTCTACTTC.

The chain links TRBV4-1 to TRBJ1-1; no clear D. Germline loops: CDR1 MGHRA, CDR2 YSYEKL. The V and J ends lost 3 bases and 3 bases respectively, with 23 bases between them. The CDR3 runs 18 residues. The CDR3: CASSHPLPEAVGDTEAFF. CDR3 nucleotides: TGCGCCAGCAGCCACCCTCTTCCCGAGGCAGTCGGGGACACTGAAGCTTTCTTT.

This clonotype was found a few times. The chain links TRBV5-6 to TRBJ2-1; D might be TRBD1 (6 bases). The CDR3 runs to 13 residues. The ends were cut back, 2 bases at V and 10 bases at J, with 13 bases in the middle. Germline CDR1 is SGHDT and CDR2 is YYEEEE. The CDR3 nucleotides read TGTGCCAGCAGCTTCTTGTCAGGGGAGGAGCAGTTCTTC. This encodes CASSFLSGEEQFF.

This clonotype was seen more than once but under ten times. The chain links TRBV7-6 to TRBJ2-2; D might be TRBD2 (5 bases). The CDR3 sequence is 16 residues long. CDR1 is SGHVS and CDR2 is FNYEAQ in the germline V gene. The ends were cut back, 1 base at V and 6 bases at J, with 15 bases in the middle. In nucleotides, the CDR3 is TGTGCCAGCAGCTTAGGACTGAAGACGGGGTCCGGGGAGCTGTTTTTT. It is translated as CASSLGLKTGSGELFF.

This clonotype was counted a few times. V gene TRBV24-1 combines with J gene TRBJ2-5; TRBD2 agrees at 7 bases. The CDR3 totals 15 residues. With 1 base clipped from V and 4 bases from J, the junction kept 5 bases outside the gene matches. Germline V lookup: CDR1 KGHDR, CDR2 SFDVKD. The CDR3, as DNA: TGTGCCACCAGTGATTTTAACCAGCGGGGAGAGACCCAGTACTTC. Its protein product is CATSDFNQRGETQYF.

This clonotype was detected many times. CDR3 loop: CASSLQLSPTDTQYF. The CDR3 DNA reads as TGTGCCAGCAGCCTACAGCTTTCTCCCACAGATACGCAGTATTTT. V usage is TRBV7-2 and J usage is TRBJ2-3; D gene uncertain. With 5 bases removed from V and 2 bases from J, the gap between germline ends came to 14 bases. This CDR3 is built from 15 residues. The V gene's germline CDR1 is SGHTA and CDR2 FQGNSA.

The V gene is TRBV19, the J gene TRBJ1-1; D gene unclear. The germline V gene has CDR1 LNHDA and CDR2 SQIVND (reference sequence). Trimming stripped 1 base from V and 2 bases from J, with 5 bases between. The CDR3 totals 13 residues. DNA for the CDR3: TGTGCCAGTAGTATAGCCCCTAACACTGAAGCTTTCTTT. Translating it yields CASSIAPNTEAFF.

The V call is TRBV6-2 or TRBV6-3, the J call TRBJ1-1; D uncertain. Germline loops: CDR1 MNHEY, CDR2 SVGEGT. The length of the CDR3 is 13 residues. Trimming took off 4 bases at V and 3 bases at J, with 9 bases between the two ends. The CDR3 DNA reads TGTGCCAGCAGTTTGGAGTGGGACACTGAAGCTTTCTTT. Amino acid sequence: CASSLEWDTEAFF.

This chain connects TRBV27 to TRBJ2-3; TRBD2 matches at 12 bases. This CDR3 is 19 amino acids long. V trimming: 5 bases; J trimming: 5 bases; junction bases outside the gene matches: 17. In germline, CDR1 is MNHEY, CDR2 SMNVEV (reference sequence). As DNA, the CDR3 is TGTGCCAGCAGTCGGTGGACTAGCGGGGTCTTACCACTGGAAGATACGCAGTATTTT. Translated: CASSRWTSGVLPLEDTQYF.

This clonotype is a singleton in its sample. The genes are TRBV7-9 and TRBJ1-6; 7 bases agree with TRBD1. The length of the CDR3 is 20 residues. Per the germline V gene, CDR1 is SEHNR and CDR2 is FQNEAQ (reference sequence). The V gene end was trimmed by 4 bases and the J gene end by 6 bases; junction bases not matched to a gene: 21. The CDR3 is CASSSAGETGFSSGNSPLHF. The CDR3, as DNA: TGTGCCAGCAGCTCCGCCGGGGAGACAGGGTTTTCTTCCGGTAATTCACCCCTCCACTTT.

A few counts support this clonotype. CDR3 coding DNA: TGTGCCAGCAGTTTGGGGCAGGGGATTCCCCCGAACACTGAAGCTTTCTTT. Its translation is CASSLGQGIPPNTEAFF. The chain employs TRBV12-3 or TRBV12-4 and TRBJ1-1; TRBD1 might be the D (6 bases). The V end lost 3 bases, the J end lost 1 base, and 18 bases lay between the germline ends. This CDR3 region has 17 residues.

CDR3 in amino acids: CASSDASRARDYEQYF. CDR3 sequence (DNA): TGTGCCAGCAGTGATGCCAGTCGGGCCCGGGACTACGAGCAGTACTTC. V is TRBV25-1 and J is TRBJ2-7; D may be TRBD2 (5 bases). V was trimmed by 3 bases and J by 3 bases, leaving 18 bases between them. Germline V gene lookup returns CDR1 MGHDK and CDR2 SYGVNS. The CDR3 extends over 16 amino acids.

This clonotype came up a few times. The chain recombines TRBV28 with TRBJ2-5; D may match TRBD1 or TRBD2 (5 bases each). CDR3 length equals 14 residues. Per the germline V gene, CDR1 is MDHEN and CDR2 is SYDVKM. V lost 5 bases and J lost 1, with 11 bases in between. In DNA, the CDR3 is TGTGCCAGCAGTCTGGGACCGCCCCAAGAGACCCAGTACTTC. This translates into CASSLGPPQETQYF.

For this clonotype: Being one base from a much bigger clone, this may be a read error. V gene TRBV12-5 combines with J gene TRBJ1-2, with unresolved D. Germline V gene lookup returns CDR1 LGHNT and CDR2 FRNRAP. There are 13 residues in the CDR3. The CDR3 coding sequence is TGTGCTAGTGGTTTGGTACCGGAGGATGGCTGCACCTTC. Residues: CASGLVPEDGCTF.

This clonotype has more than one count but fewer than ten. This sequence joins TRBV27 and TRBJ2-1; D not resolved. CDR3 length: 15 residues. The V end was cut by 2 bases, the J end by 3 bases, with 11 bases between. Germline V gene data show CDR1 as MNHEY and CDR2 as SMNVEV (reference sequence). The CDR3 loop is CASSLQQTLYNEQFF. The CDR3 DNA sequence: TGTGCCAGCAGTTTACAACAGACCCTCTACAATGAGCAGTTCTTC.

This clonotype was detected a few times. The chain uses TRBV6-4 and TRBJ2-3; D may be TRBD1 (6 bases). In germline, CDR1 is MRHNA, CDR2 SNTAGT. This CDR3 is built from 14 residues. The V gene lost 3 bases and the J gene lost 7 bases, with 14 bases spanning the gap. This CDR3 reads CASSENREPHTQYF. DNA of the CDR3: TGTGCCAGCAGTGAAAACAGGGAACCACATACGCAGTATTTT.

The chain joins TRBV15 to TRBJ1-1, with D unresolved. The CDR3 totals 13 residues. Germline CDR1 and CDR2: LNHNV and YYDKDF (reference sequence). Trimming left V 0 bases short and J 7 bases short, with 9 bases between. The CDR3 spells CATSRDRADEAFF. CDR3 bases: TGTGCCACCAGCAGAGATCGCGCAGATGAAGCTTTCTTT.

This clonotype has only a few counts. The rearrangement joins TRBV6-2 or TRBV6-3 to TRBJ2-5; no definite D call. Between the trimmed V and J ends, which lost 2 bases and 1 base, there was a span of 17 bases. CDR1 and CDR2 (germline): MNHEY, SVGEGT. The CDR3 loop spans 17 amino acids. The CDR3 bases are TGTGCCAGCAGTTACGTTCCCCTCGAGTTTGGCCAAGAGACCCAGTACTTC. It codes for CASSYVPLEFGQETQYF.

The chain employs TRBV4-1 and TRBJ1-6; 7 bases match TRBD1. Germline V gene data show CDR1 as MGHRA and CDR2 as YSYEKL. The length of the CDR3 is 13 residues. J was trimmed by 8 bases and V by 5 bases; bases with no gene match: 3. Here the CDR3 reads CASSTQGYSPLHF. The CDR3, as DNA: TGCGCCAGCAGCACACAGGGGTATTCACCCCTCCACTTT.